A selection of T cell receptor beta chains follows, all from one sample in a study of T cells in Graves' hyperthyroidism and ophthalmopathy. TCRdb reanalysed the multiplex PCR reads using MiXCR and keeps one entry per CDR3 protein. The sample comprises around 500,000 distinct CDR3 sequences, approximately 22% of which are singletons, and approximately 54% rests with the top ten. Material: blood. Receptors were obtained from a woman in her seventies with Graves' ophthalmopathy. Each CDR3 is given with its conserved first and last residue. Each record gives: J gene, V gene, clone size, CDR3 length, D gene, CDR3 DNA, CDR3 protein. The D gene is left open where the match is weak. For some rows the clone size is stated as once, few or many, or as a class when expanded; others skip it.

TRBJ2-1,TRBV5-4,-,16,-,TGTGCCAGCAGCTTGGGAGCGGGACAATCCTACAATGAGCAGTTCTTC,CASSLGAGQSYNEQFF
TRBJ2-3,TRBV6-2/TRBV6-3,few,18,TRBD2,TGTGCCAGCCTGGGGGTAGGGACTAGCGGGAAAAAAACAGATACGCAGTATTTT,CASLGVGTSGKKTDTQYF
TRBJ2-5,TRBV10-2,-,14,TRBD2,TGCGCCAGCAAAAAAGCGGGAGGCGTGGAGACCCAGTACTTC,CASKKAGGVETQYF
TRBJ1-3,TRBV27,-,17,TRBD1,TGTGCCAGCAGTACCAGGGGGGACAGGGAGTCTGGAAACACCATATATTTT,CASSTRGDRESGNTIYF
TRBJ2-1,TRBV24-1,-,15,-,TGTGCCACCAGTGATCCCAAGGGGGGATGGAATGAGCAGTTCTTC,CATSDPKGGWNEQFF
TRBJ1-5,TRBV7-8,many,14,-,TGTGCCAGCAGCCCATACAGTATTAATCAGCCCCAGCATTTT,CASSPYSINQPQHF
TRBJ1-1,TRBV20-1,few,14,-,TGCAGTGCTAGTTCTCCGCAGCGGAACACTGAAGCTTTCTTT,CSASSPQRNTEAFF
TRBJ1-1,TRBV6-2/TRBV6-3,few,14,-,TGTGCCAGCAGGTACAGGGATCCGAACACTGAAGCTTTCTTT,CASRYRDPNTEAFF
TRBJ1-1,TRBV7-9,-,14,-,TGTGCCAGCAGTGACCTAGAGGAGAACACTGAAGCTTTCTTT,CASSDLEENTEAFF
TRBJ1-1,TRBV29-1,many,11,-,TGCAGCGTTGGTAGGAACACTGAAGCTTTCTTT,CSVGRNTEAFF
TRBJ2-5,TRBV15,many,15,-,TGTGCCACCAGCAGAGATCCCGGCAGACAAGAGACCCAGTACTTC,CATSRDPGRQETQYF
TRBJ2-3,TRBV20-1,many,14,TRBD1,TGCAGTGCGGGAGGACAGGGGGTCGCAGATACGCAGTATTTT,CSAGGQGVADTQYF
TRBJ2-2,TRBV12-3/TRBV12-4,many,13,-,TGTGCCAGCAGTCCTCCGGGCACCGGGGAGCTGTTTTTT,CASSPPGTGELFF
TRBJ1-5,TRBV5-5,-,16,-,TGTGCCAGCAGCCCATCCGGGACACGTAGCAATCAGCCCCAGCATTTT,CASSPSGTRSNQPQHF
TRBJ2-5,TRBV20-1,many,13,-,TGCAGTGCTAGAGGGGTCTTCGCGGAGACCCAGTACTTC,CSARGVFAETQYF
TRBJ1-1,TRBV4-3,-,14,-,TGCGCCAGCAGCCAAGATCTTAGCGCCACTGAAGCTTTCTTT,CASSQDLSATEAFF
TRBJ2-7,TRBV20-1,few,15,TRBD2,TGCAGTGCTAGAGACGGACTAGCGGAAATAGGCGAGCAGTACTTC,CSARDGLAEIGEQYF
TRBJ2-1,TRBV7-3,-,22,TRBD2,TGTGCCAGCAGCTTCCCCGGGACTAGCGGGAGGGTTCTTCGACCCTCCTACAATGAGCAGTTCTTC,CASSFPGTSGRVLRPSYNEQFF
TRBJ2-1,TRBV20-1,-,14,-,TGCAGTGCTACCCCCCGGGGGCCCTACAATGAGCAGTTCTTC,CSATPRGPYNEQFF
TRBJ2-1,TRBV19,-,15,TRBD2,TGTGCCAGTAGTCCACTAGCGGGAGCAAACAATGAGCAGTTCTTC,CASSPLAGANNEQFF
TRBJ2-7,TRBV5-1,-,15,TRBD2,TGCGCCAGCAGCCCTCGGGCTAGCGGGAGCTACGAGCAGTACTTC,CASSPRASGSYEQYF
TRBJ2-7,TRBV9,many,14,TRBD1,TGTGCCAGCAGCCCGGGACAGGGGATCTACGAGCAGTACTTC,CASSPGQGIYEQYF
TRBJ1-5,TRBV3-1,few,15,-,TGTGCCAGCAGCCAAGGGGCAGGGGATTGGGAGCCCCAGCATTTT,CASSQGAGDWEPQHF
TRBJ1-2,TRBV2,few,12,-,TGTGCCAGCGGAGTGCAGGGGATCGGCTACACCTTC,CASGVQGIGYTF
TRBJ1-2,TRBV19,few,15,-,TGTGCCAGTAGTATTTCATCAGCGCCGAGTTATGGCTACACCTTC,CASSISSAPSYGYTF
TRBJ2-5,TRBV25-1,-,15,TRBD1,TGTGCCAGCAGTGACCCTGGACAGGGGGGGGAGACCCAGTACTTC,CASSDPGQGGETQYF
TRBJ2-3,TRBV7-3,many,15,-,TGTGCCAGCAGCGTGGGACTCCCCGGCTCAGATACGCAGTATTTT,CASSVGLPGSDTQYF
TRBJ2-1,TRBV19,few,15,TRBD2,TGTGCCAGTAGTACAGGACTAGCGGTCTACAATGAGCAGTTCTTC,CASSTGLAVYNEQFF